This T cell receptor (beta chain) was found in a study of control samples from healthy donors and cancer patients. Looked up from germline, CDR1 is KGHSH and CDR2 is LQKENI. V was trimmed by 4 bases and J by 0 bases, leaving 12 bases between them. The CDR3 extends over 15 amino acids. Sequencing was performed with immunoSEQ multiplex PCR; in TCRdb, only in-frame clones are kept and a portion is missing. Of about 190,000 clones in the sample, 91% were seen once. This receptor was obtained from a man aged 25-45 years in good health. The chain combines TRBV18 with TRBJ1-2; D is undetermined. The sequencing input was blood. CDR3 nucleotides: TGTGCCAGCTCACGAACAAGCCAACCTAACTATGGCTACACCTTC. This sequence encodes CASSRTSQPNYGYTF.